This T cell receptor (beta chain) was retrieved from a study of Ad26.COV2.S vaccination and SARS-CoV-2 variants. Documented treatment: about 20 received Ad26.COV2.S at low or high dose, single or two shots; a few received placebo; per-sample allocation not given. Sampling happened 63 days after the first vaccine or placebo injection. Data came from immunoSEQ multiplex PCR; TCRdb stores just in-frame clones and leaves some out. This table holds around 380,000 clones, approximately 90% found once. Germline CDR1 SGHAT, CDR2 FQNNGV. This CDR3 has 14 residues. Trimming stripped 5 bases from V and 2 bases from J, with 12 bases between.

The clonotype was recovered from a person aged 18-65 years who received the Ad26.COV2.S COVID-19 vaccine or a placebo. The chain has TRBV11-2 and TRBJ1-2, with D hard to call. The source was peripheral blood, collected in a trial of Ad26.COV2.S vaccine versus placebo. CDR3 amino acids: CASSPTDGNYGYTF. In DNA form, the CDR3 reads TGTGCCAGCAGCCCAACGGACGGCAACTATGGCTACACCTTC. Filled out from reference TRBV11-2 and TRBJ1-2, the complete variable domain reads EAGVAQSPRYKIIEKRQSVAFWCNPISGHATLYWYQQILGQGPKLLIQFQNNGVVDDSQLPKDRFSAERLKGVDSTLKIQPAKLEDSAVYLCASSPTDGNYGYTFGSGTRLTVV.